The clone carrying this TCR beta chain appeared once. Its antigen is as yet unknown. This sample stems from a study of OX40 agonist ivuxolimab in advanced cancers. Across the study: In this cohort, patients received ivuxolimab, an agonistic anti-OX40 (CD134) antibody. All patients had ivuxolimab intravenously every 2 weeks at 0.01 to 10 mg/kg. A partial response was reached by three patients: one with hepatocellular carcinoma and two with cutaneous melanoma. Overall study findings and caveats: Normalized expansion of T-cell clones was also low for some nonresponders.

Clones were read by immunoSEQ multiplex PCR, and TCRdb kept only the in-frame ones, dropping some. The data show some 58,000 clones, less than 90% seen once. The clonotype originates from an adult with an advanced solid tumor such as melanoma, head and neck, liver or kidney cancer. The specimen comprised CD4+ or CD8+ T cells sorted from blood, sampled in a trial of the OX40 agonist ivuxolimab.

The CDR3 DNA follows: TGTGCCAGCAGCTTAGACCACCTCTATGGCTACACCTTC. Amino acids: CASSLDHLYGYTF. The gene calls are TRBV7-2 and TRBJ1-2, with no clear D. The germline gives CDR1 SGHTA, CDR2 FQGNSA. Trimming left V 1 base short and J 4 bases short, with 7 bases between. The CDR3 has 13 residues.